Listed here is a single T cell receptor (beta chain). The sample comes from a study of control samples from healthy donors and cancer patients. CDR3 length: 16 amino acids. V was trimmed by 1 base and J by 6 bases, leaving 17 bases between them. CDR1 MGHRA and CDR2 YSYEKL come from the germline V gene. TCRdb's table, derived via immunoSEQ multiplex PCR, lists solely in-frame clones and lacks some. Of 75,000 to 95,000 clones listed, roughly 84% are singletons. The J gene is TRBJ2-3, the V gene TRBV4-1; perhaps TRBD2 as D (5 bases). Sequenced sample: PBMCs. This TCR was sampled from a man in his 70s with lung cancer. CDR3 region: CASSQALASAGDTQYF. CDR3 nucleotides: TGCGCCAGCAGCCAAGCCCTAGCCTCCGCCGGGGATACGCAGTATTTT.